These 25 T cell receptor beta chains were all obtained from the same sample, sequenced in a study of control samples from healthy donors and cancer patients. Clones were read by immunoSEQ multiplex PCR, and TCRdb kept only the in-frame ones, dropping some. The sample lists approximately 94,000 clones, over 75% seen once, with about 18% in the top ten. The sample was blood. All receptors derive from a woman in her forties or fifties in good health.

J is TRBJ2-5 and V is TRBV18; D is tentatively TRBD1 or TRBD2 (5 bases each). The CDR3 has 16 residues. The V end was cut by 6 bases, the J end by 4 bases, with 21 bases between. CDR1 and CDR2 (germline): KGHSH, LQKENI. CDR3 DNA: TGTGCCAGCTCCCCCCCGGGACCCCTTAAATCAGAGACCCAGTACTTC. It codes for CASSPPGPLKSETQYF. The full variable domain, with the rest looked up from reference TRBV18 and TRBJ2-5, is NAGVMQNPRHLVRRRGQEARLRCSPMKGHSHVYWYRQLPEEGLKFMVYLQKENIIDESGMPKERFSAEFPKEGPSILRIQQVVRGDSAAYFCASSPPGPLKSETQYFGPGTRLLVL.

J is TRBJ2-5 and V is TRBV5-1; D gene ambiguous. CDR3 length: 14 residues. V gave up 0 bases and J gave up 9 bases, with 15 bases separating them. CDR1 and CDR2 from the germline V gene are SGHRS and YFSETQ. This chain's CDR3 is CASSLVPELSAQYF. CDR3 nucleotide sequence: TGCGCCAGCAGCTTGGTGCCGGAGTTGTCGGCCCAGTACTTC.

This clone was recorded a few times. V gene TRBV15 combines with J gene TRBJ1-2; no definite D call. The CDR3 has 13 amino acids. Germline lookup yields CDR1 LNHNV and CDR2 YYDKDF (reference sequence). Trimming took off 6 bases at V and 5 bases at J, with 13 bases between the two ends. The CDR3 DNA reads as TGTGCCACCAGGGACGACATACCATATGGCTACACCTTC. It encodes CATRDDIPYGYTF.

This chain uses TRBV7-3 with TRBJ2-3; 13 nucleotides agree with TRBD2. The CDR3 is 16 residues long. The trim removed 5 bases at V and 9 bases at J, leaving 11 bases unmatched. The germline CDR1 and CDR2 sequences are SGHTA and FQGTGA. The CDR3 sequence is CASSTAGTSGIDTQYF. The CDR3 nucleotides read TGTGCCAGCAGCACCGCCGGGACTAGCGGGATTGACACGCAGTATTTT.

Only one count was recorded for this clone. CDR3 amino acids: CASSSGSHNEQFF. CDR3 DNA sequence: TGTGCCAGTAGTTCCGGGAGCCACAATGAGCAGTTCTTC. The V and J genes are TRBV19 and TRBJ2-1, with D maybe TRBD2 (6 bases). The germline CDR1 and CDR2 sequences are LNHDA and SQIVND (reference sequence). This CDR3 contains 13 residues. Trimming stripped 5 bases from V and 5 bases from J, with 10 bases between.

The chain couples TRBV5-6 to TRBJ2-2; 9 positions match TRBD1. Germline lookup yields CDR1 SGHDT and CDR2 YYEEEE. The J segment lost 1 base and the V segment lost 0 bases, leaving 4 bases of the junction unmatched. The CDR3 is 17 amino acids. CDR3 loop: CASSLATGGWNTGELFF. Here the CDR3 DNA reads TGTGCCAGCAGCTTGGCAACAGGGGGCTGGAACACCGGGGAGCTGTTTTTT.

Here the CDR3 reads CATSDSGRASHIQYF. The CDR3 DNA follows: TGTGCCACCAGTGATTCTGGGAGGGCCTCACACATTCAGTACTTC. The rearrangement links TRBV24-1 to TRBJ2-4; 7 nucleotides agree with TRBD2. Germline CDR1 is KGHDR and CDR2 is SFDVKD. This CDR3 region has 15 residues. V lost 2 bases and J lost 8; bases outside the gene matches: 8.

V gene TRBV6-6 combines with J gene TRBJ2-7; TRBD1 aligns across 12 bases. V was clipped by 6 bases and J by 4 bases; unmatched bases: 7. Germline loops: CDR1 MNHNY, CDR2 SVGAGI (reference sequence). CDR3 length: 15 amino acids. The CDR3 region is CASSRPGQGAYEQYF. As DNA, the CDR3 is TGTGCCAGCAGCAGACCGGGACAGGGGGCTTACGAGCAGTACTTC.

The V call is TRBV7-7, the J call TRBJ2-2, with D hard to call. This CDR3 contains 15 residues. V gave up 5 bases and J gave up 0 bases, with 10 bases separating them. Per germline, CDR1 SSHAT and CDR2 FNYEAQ (reference sequence). CDR3 protein: CASSPNNANTGELFF. CDR3 nucleotide sequence: TGTGCCAGCAGCCCGAACAACGCGAACACCGGGGAGCTGTTTTTT.

CDR3 nucleotides: TGTGCCAGCAGCGTCGGGGACAGGGGGCGCAAGGGATCACCCCTCCACTTT. As protein: CASSVGDRGRKGSPLHF. The V gene is TRBV7-8, the J gene TRBJ1-6, with 12 bases lining up with TRBD1. V lost 5 bases, J lost 10 bases, and 12 bases stayed unmatched. The CDR3 covers 17 residues. CDR1 and CDR2 from the germline V gene are SGHVS and FQNEAQ.

The chain carries TRBV20-1 and TRBJ2-1; D is unclear. The V gene's germline CDR1 is DFQATT and CDR2 SNEGSKA (reference sequence). Trimming shortened V by 2 bases and J by 8 bases, and 7 bases separated the two germline ends. There are 11 residues in the CDR3. For the CDR3, the DNA is TGCAGTGCTAGAACTACCGATGAGCAGTTCTTC. Its translation is CSARTTDEQFF.

The chain carries TRBV7-9 and TRBJ2-1; no firm D call. V lost 0 bases and J lost 7, with 7 bases in between. Germline V gene lookup returns CDR1 SEHNR and CDR2 FQNEAQ (reference sequence). The CDR3 is 13 residues long. The CDR3: CASSLAGLNEQFF. In DNA, the CDR3 is TGTGCCAGCAGCTTAGCCGGTTTAAATGAGCAGTTCTTC.

This clone was detected a few times. The V gene is TRBV11-1, the J gene TRBJ2-7; 7 bases fit TRBD2. V was pared by 3 bases and J by 6 bases, with 14 bases of the junction left unmatched. The CDR3 is 16 residues long. Germline V lookup: CDR1 SGHAT, CDR2 FQDESV (reference sequence). CDR3 DNA: TGTGCCAGCAGCTTGGGAGGGGCAGGGCCGCTAGCCGAGCAGTACGTC. Protein: CASSLGGAGPLAEQYV.

The chain combines TRBV5-6 with TRBJ1-6; tentative D call: TRBD1 (5 bases). The V and J ends lost 4 bases and 10 bases respectively, with 15 bases between them. This CDR3 comprises 14 residues. Germline values: CDR1 SGHDT, CDR2 YYEEEE. The CDR3 DNA follows: TGTGCCAGCAGCGGGGGACTCCGGGAATCACCCCTCCACTTT. Translation gives CASSGGLRESPLHF.

This clone appeared a few times. The chain couples TRBV7-2 to TRBJ2-2; no clear D. Trimming stripped 1 base from V and 1 base from J, with 7 bases between. The CDR3 is 15 residues long. Germline V gene data show CDR1 as SGHTA and CDR2 as FQGNSA. The CDR3 DNA follows: TGTGCCAGCAGCTTAGAGGTTGGGAACACCGGGGAGCTGTTTTTT. Protein product: CASSLEVGNTGELFF.

The rearrangement joins TRBV12-3 or TRBV12-4 to TRBJ2-3; D is ambiguous. V was shortened by 3 bases and J by 4 bases, with 2 bases between the two germline ends. The CDR3 loop spans 11 amino acids. CDR3 bases: TGTGCCAGCAGTTTGGCAGATACGCAGTATTTT. This sequence encodes CASSLADTQYF.

In its sample, this clone was seen a few times. The J gene is TRBJ2-4, the V gene TRBV28; D is possibly TRBD1 (5 bases). Germline loops: CDR1 MDHEN, CDR2 SYDVKM. This CDR3 contains 17 residues. Trimming left V 5 bases short and J 3 bases short, with 20 bases between. The CDR3 nucleotides are TGTGCCAGCAGTAGTAAGGGGTTGAATTTGGGCAAAAACATTCAGTACTTC. This sequence encodes CASSSKGLNLGKNIQYF.

The V and J genes are TRBV3-1 (or the pseudogene TRBV3-2) and TRBJ2-1; D remains ambiguous. Trimming took 3 bases from V and 5 from J, leaving 5 bases between them. The CDR3 is 12 amino acids. From germline, CDR1 is LGHDT and CDR2 YNNKEL (reference sequence). The CDR3 loop is CASSHLNNEQFF. As DNA, the CDR3 is TGTGCCAGCAGCCACCTGAACAATGAGCAGTTCTTC.

J is TRBJ2-6 and V is TRBV5-4, with D hard to call. Germline values: CDR1 SGHNT, CDR2 YYREEE (reference sequence). The CDR3 length is 13 residues. Trimming removed 1 base at V and 1 base at J, with 0 bases between. CDR3 bases: TGTGCCAGCAGCTTGTCTGGGGCCAACGTCCTGACTTTC. Protein product: CASSLSGANVLTF. The whole variable domain, filled in from reference TRBV5-4 and TRBJ2-6, reads ETGVTQSPTHLIKTRGQQVTLRCSSQSGHNTVSWYQQALGQGPQFIFQYYREEENGRGNFPPRFSGLQFPNYSSELNVNALELDDSALYLCASSLSGANVLTFGAGSRLTVL.

The CDR3 sequence is CASSYGEAFYEQYF. CDR3 nucleotides: TGTGCCAGCAGTTACGGGGAGGCCTTCTACGAGCAGTACTTC. V is TRBV6-5 and J is TRBJ2-7; TRBD2 is a possible D gene (6 bases). CDR1 and CDR2 from the germline V gene are MNHEY and SVGAGI. The CDR3 runs 14 residues. Trimming left V 2 bases short and J 3 bases short, with 11 bases between.

V is TRBV30 and J is TRBJ2-3; tentative D call: TRBD2 (6 bases). The V end lost 3 bases, the J end lost 7 bases, and 20 bases lay between the germline ends. Looked up from germline, CDR1 is GTSNPN and CDR2 is SVGIG (reference sequence). The CDR3 has 15 residues. This CDR3 reads CAWSPGLPSGNTQYF. CDR3 in DNA: TGTGCCTGGAGCCCGGGACTCCCCTCTGGGAATACGCAGTATTTT.

V gene TRBV6-5 combines with J gene TRBJ1-1, with D maybe TRBD1 (5 bases). Germline values: CDR1 MNHEY, CDR2 SVGAGI. V was cut by 4 bases and J by 4 bases, with 13 bases left in between. CDR3 size: 14 residues. CDR3 sequence: CASSSLRASTEAFF. The CDR3, as DNA: TGTGCCAGCAGTTCACTCAGGGCAAGCACTGAAGCTTTCTTT.

With respect to this clone: The identical CDR3 is also encoded by other nucleotide sequences in the sample. The rearrangement joins TRBV27 to TRBJ1-5; a possible D gene is TRBD1 (5 bases). V lost 4 bases and J 2 bases, leaving 9 bases between the germline ends. The CDR3 spans 14 residues. From germline, CDR1 is MNHEY and CDR2 SMNVEV (reference sequence). The DNA of the CDR3 is TGTGCCAGCAGTTGGGGGGTAGGCAATCAGCCCCAGCATTTT. This sequence encodes CASSWGVGNQPQHF.

The chain is built from TRBV14 and TRBJ1-1; possibly TRBD1 for D (6 bases). CDR3 length: 15 amino acids. Germline V gene lookup returns CDR1 SGHDN and CDR2 FVKESK. Trimming removed 1 base at V and 1 base at J, with 10 bases between. The DNA of the CDR3 is TGTGCCAGCAGCCAAGGGCCCAGGGGGAACACTGAAGCTTTCTTT. Its translation is CASSQGPRGNTEAFF.

The rearrangement links TRBV19 to TRBJ1-4; D ambiguous. V dropped 2 bases and J dropped 6 bases, with 1 base sitting between them. CDR1 is LNHDA, CDR2 SQIVND, per germline (reference sequence). This CDR3 has 11 amino acids. In DNA, the CDR3 is TGTGCCAGTAGTATATATGAAAAACTGTTTTTT. Its translation is CASSIYEKLFF.